This T cell receptor (beta chain) was captured in a study of blood T cell repertoires in COVID-19. As for the study in general: Samples representing acute and convalescent COVID-19 were sourced from the United States, Italy and Spain. Sample material is recorded as cDNA or gDNA derived from T cells, B-cell-depleted T cells, or PBMCs.

Per the authors' pipeline: Amplification of reference gene primers was used by the study to estimate nucleated cell counts. Clones were read by immunoSEQ multiplex PCR, and TCRdb kept only the in-frame ones, dropping some. Clone size and the V and J calls come from that table; the DNA yielded D and trimming. The sample lists under 120,000 clones, 75% to 90% seen once, with about a third in the top ten. With 6 bases clipped from V and 7 bases from J, the junction kept 14 bases outside the gene matches. CDR3 length: 16 residues. Germline V gene sequence: CDR1 MNHEY, CDR2 SMNVEV (reference sequence). V usage is TRBV27 and J usage is TRBJ1-1, with TRBD1 matching 10 bases. The source of this sequence is a woman older than 75 with acute or convalescent COVID-19. Sequencing input: peripheral blood. This chain's CDR3 is CASRIAWTGGLDEAFF. The CDR3 DNA follows: TGTGCCAGCAGGATCGCCTGGACAGGGGGGTTGGATGAAGCTTTCTTT.